This T cell receptor (beta chain) was captured in a study of regulatory T cells in long-lasting Graves disease. Time point specified: newly diagnosed GD, antithyroid drugs for less than 3 months. Scientists built the TCR library using RNA that was extracted from PBMCs. Building of the TCR beta libraries involved iRepertoire HTBI primers and Arm-PCR of CDR3 regions. Via MiXCR, TCRdb re-called the multiplex PCR reads, giving one row per CDR3 protein. Counted here are about 500,000 distinct CDR3 sequences, 12% occurring once; the ten biggest clones make up roughly 8.2%. The V end was cut by 9 bases, the J end by 4 bases, with 9 bases between. The germline CDR1 and CDR2 sequences are MGHDK and SYGVNS. There are 11 residues in the CDR3. The same sample was also studied in work on T cells in Graves' hyperthyroidism and ophthalmopathy.

The V call is TRBV25-1, the J call TRBJ1-1; D is undetermined. The sequenced sample was peripheral blood mononuclear cells (PBMCs), obtained at new diagnosis, from a patient treated with antithyroid drugs. This clonotype originated in a woman aged 30 to 39 with Graves disease. The CDR3 reads CARPKCTEAFF. The CDR3 DNA reads TGTGCCAGACCTAAGTGCACTGAAGCTTTCTTT.